This TCR beta chain was profiled in a study of T cells in Graves' hyperthyroidism and ophthalmopathy (dated by TCRdb to about 2019). Concerning the study at large: Peripheral blood was collected at initial diagnosis, before any treatment. In about 6 Graves' hyperthyroidism patients, the study also compared T-cell repertoires from thyroid tissue with T-cell repertoires from blood. Prospective prediction of ophthalmopathy was tested in an independent validation cohort consisting of some 18 hyperthyroidism patients and some 15 patients who later progressed to ophthalmopathy. After blood sampling, hyperthyroidism patients were treated with methimazole at a starting dose of 30 mg daily, and ophthalmopathy patients were treated with high-dose intravenous methylprednisolone. The approximately 98 discovery patients were randomly divided into training and test sets at a 7:3 ratio. The paper reports TCR Vbeta CDR3 sequencing of approximately 140 peripheral blood samples: under 45 ophthalmopathy, around 80 hyperthyroidism and approximately 17 progressor patients. To identify distinguishing TCR V-J signatures, a discovery cohort of roughly 100 patients was used, comprising some 43 with Graves' ophthalmopathy and around 60 with stable Graves' hyperthyroidism. Paper-wide results and their limitations: Most expanded thyroid clonotypes (frequency above 0.001) were also detected in blood, a finding suggesting that blood repertoires may reflect thyroid immune responses. A model built on a 13 V-J signature distinguished ophthalmopathy from stable hyperthyroidism, reaching about 88% sensitivity and under 84% specificity in cross-validation and 80%/75% in testing. Sample size was not statistically predetermined, and blinding of investigators to group allocation was not performed. In validation, the model predicted progression to ophthalmopathy a median of roughly six months before onset, with approximately 71% sensitivity and almost 75% specificity.

In regard to this clonotype: The antigen this receptor binds is unknown. No base quality information exists; no much larger clone differs at one position.

From its cysteine to its phenylalanine, the CDR3 spans 14 amino acids. Just the 42-base CDR3 DNA is kept, in frame starting at base 1. Sequences SEHNR (CDR1) and FQNEAQ (CDR2) are obtained from the germline V gene (reference sequence). V is shortened by 5 bases, J by 5 bases, and the region joining them spans 13 bases. Ophthalmopathy patients had moderately to severely active disease, with a Clinical Activity Score of 3 or more, a NOSPECS grade of 4 or more, and a disease duration of less than 3 months. Patients with uncontrolled infections, other autoimmune diseases, pregnancy or lactation were excluded. Diagnoses were based on clinical symptoms, serum thyroxine and TRAb, thyroid ultrasound and orbital computed tomography. PBMCs were separated from under 12 ml of fresh peripheral blood using Ficoll-Paque density gradient centrifugation. Total RNA was extracted using Trizol reagent, and RNA quality was assessed on an Agilent 2100 Bioanalyzer.

Amplification of TCR beta CDR3 regions was carried out from RNA transcripts. The TCR CDR3 was subjected to a first round of RT-PCR using the HTBI primer set and the Qiagen OneStep RT-PCR kit. Libraries were constructed in a second round of multiplex PCR, after which size selection and purification were carried out. Paired-end sequencing of the libraries was performed with 100 bp reads on an Illumina HiSeq2000. Per the source publication's procedure: SOAPnuke was used to process the raw data, removing reads that contained adapters or uncalled bases, had a mean Phred below 15, or lacked an exact match to the constant primer or identifier. COPE v1.2.5 was used to merge the high-quality paired reads, and each unique nucleotide sequence was defined as a clonotype. MiTCR v1.1 was used to align clonotypes to the IMGT TRBV, TRBD and TRBJ reference segments. The analysis included only V-J combinations with a frequency above 0.0001, which together covered more than 98% of the repertoires. The TCS score was defined as F50 (clonal expansion) divided by E x V (chaos), with BLOSUM62-based TCRdist calculated between CDR3 peptides within each V-J. Welch's t-statistics and random forest reduced 500 to 650 V-J features to roughly 13, which were used in a naive Bayes classifier (R e1071). Through fastp at Q25 and MiXCR, TCRdb rebuilt clones from the public reads, retaining in-frame beta chains. Here each entry gathers all rows of one CDR3 protein and keeps the most common genes and DNA. TCRdb's processing, not the authors', yielded these V and J calls. Recorded for this sample are 500,000 to 600,000 distinct CDR3 sequences; just under 20% of them occurred a single time. The ten largest clones represent 47% of the sample.

The sequence was collected from a man in his forties with Graves' ophthalmopathy. This chain is built from TRBV7-9 and TRBJ1-5; the D gene is possibly TRBD1, with 6 bases matching. The sequenced material came from blood. The DNA is as follows: TGTGCCAGCAGCGTCCAGGGGCGTGATCAGCCCCAGCATTTT. This encodes CASSVQGRDQPQHF. With the portions outside the CDR3 filled from the reference TRBV7-9 and TRBJ1-5 genes, the complete variable region becomes DTGVSQNPRHKITKRGQNVTFRCDPISEHNRLYWYRQTLGQGPEFLTYFQNEAQLEKSRLLSDRFSAERPKGSFSTLEIQRTEQGDSAMYLCASSVQGRDQPQHFGDGTRLSIL.